This T cell receptor (beta chain) was captured in a study of T cell changes during pregnancy in multiple sclerosis. J gave up 2 bases and V 2 bases, and 7 bases lay outside the gene matches. Germline V gene data show CDR1 as GTSNPN and CDR2 as SVGIG (reference sequence). This CDR3 has 15 amino acids. Assay used: immunoSEQ multiplex PCR; TCRdb lists only in-frame clones, some missing. The repertoire has tens of thousands of clones, roughly 93% of them found once; the top ten carry about 1.9%. The TCR originated in a female donor with multiple sclerosis, enrolled in a pregnancy study. This specimen consisted of peripheral blood, obtained in the second trimester of pregnancy. The V call is TRBV30, the J call TRBJ2-3, with TRBD2 matching 7 bases. This CDR3 reads CAWSLASGFTDTQYF. DNA of the CDR3: TGTGCCTGGAGTTTGGCTAGCGGATTCACAGATACGCAGTATTTT.